This TCR beta chain was found in a study of T cell changes during pregnancy in multiple sclerosis. Libraries were prepared by immunoSEQ multiplex PCR; TCRdb keeps only in-frame clonotypes and omits some of them. The profile shows about 87,000 clones, just under 95% of them singletons. There are 11 residues in the CDR3. Germline V CDR1 and CDR2: SGHRS, YFSETQ. V was pared by 6 bases and J by 8 bases, with 10 bases between. This chain joins TRBV5-1 and TRBJ2-3; a weak D match, TRBD2 (5 bases). This material consisted of peripheral blood, taken in the third trimester of pregnancy. The receptor was isolated from a female donor in good health, enrolled as a control in a pregnancy study. The CDR3 sequence is CASKDEGTQYF. CDR3 nucleotides: TGCGCCAGCAAAGATGAGGGTACGCAGTATTTT.